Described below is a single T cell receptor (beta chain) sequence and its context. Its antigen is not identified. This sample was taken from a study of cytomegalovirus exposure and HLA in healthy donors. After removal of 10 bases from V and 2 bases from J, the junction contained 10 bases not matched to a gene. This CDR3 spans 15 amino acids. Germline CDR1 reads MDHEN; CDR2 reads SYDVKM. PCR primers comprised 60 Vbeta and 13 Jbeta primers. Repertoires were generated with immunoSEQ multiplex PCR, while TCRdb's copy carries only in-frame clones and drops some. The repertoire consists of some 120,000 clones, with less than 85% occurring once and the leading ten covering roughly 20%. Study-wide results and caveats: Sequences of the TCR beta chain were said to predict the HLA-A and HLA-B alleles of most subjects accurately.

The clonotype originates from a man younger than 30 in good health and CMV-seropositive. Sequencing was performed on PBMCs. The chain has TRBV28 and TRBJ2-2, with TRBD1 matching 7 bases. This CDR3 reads CATGSRDSNTGELFF. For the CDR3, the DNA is TGTGCCACCGGGTCTCGGGACAGCAACACCGGGGAGCTGTTTTTT. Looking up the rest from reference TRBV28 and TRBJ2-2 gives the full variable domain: DVKVTQSSRYLVKRTGEKVFLECVQDMDHENMFWYRQDPGLGLRLIYFSYDVKMKEKGDIPEGYSVSREKKERFSLILESASTNQTSMYLCATGSRDSNTGELFFGEGSRLTVL.